This T cell receptor (beta chain) was sequenced during a study of human thymus T cells. This CDR3 is built from 13 residues. Trimming shortened V by 5 bases and J by 0 bases, and 6 bases separated the two germline ends. Germline V CDR1 and CDR2: LNHDA, SQIVND (reference sequence). Method: immunoSEQ multiplex PCR; TCRdb's copy keeps in-frame clones and lacks some. Of 120,000 or so clones in the sample, around 94% were seen once. Regarding this clone: What it recognizes is unknown.

Study-wide results and caveats: Related research examined unrelated individuals and reported that their thymic repertoires overlapped highly. There appeared to be biased usage of V and J genes in thymic and blood repertoires.

During corrective heart surgery, resections were taken, and the thymus tissue came from them. Finnish infants who were healthy and having corrective surgery for congenital heart defects made up the donors. The sequenced material came from thymus tissue. The clonotype comes from a boy under three years old with a congenital heart defect but otherwise immunologically healthy. The chain combines TRBV19 with TRBJ2-3, with D maybe TRBD2 (5 bases). The CDR3 loop is CASSGSSTDTQYF. In DNA form, the CDR3 reads TGTGCCAGTAGTGGGAGTAGCACAGATACGCAGTATTTT. Drawing the rest from reference TRBV19 and TRBJ2-3, the complete variable domain is DGGITQSPKYLFRKEGQNVTLSCEQNLNHDAMYWYRQDPGQGLRLIYYSQIVNDFQKGDIAEGYSVSREKKESFPLTVTSAQKNPTAFYLCASSGSSTDTQYFGPGTRLTVL.